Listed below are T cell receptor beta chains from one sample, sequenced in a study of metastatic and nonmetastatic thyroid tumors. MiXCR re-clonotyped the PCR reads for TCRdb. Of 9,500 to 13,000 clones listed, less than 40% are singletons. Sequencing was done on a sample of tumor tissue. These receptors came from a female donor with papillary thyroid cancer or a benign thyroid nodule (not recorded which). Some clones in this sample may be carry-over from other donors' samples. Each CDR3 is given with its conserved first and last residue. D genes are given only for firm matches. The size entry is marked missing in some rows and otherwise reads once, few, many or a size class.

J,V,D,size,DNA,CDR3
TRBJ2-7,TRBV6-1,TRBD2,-,TGTGCCGGGGGGGTAGGAGCTCGAGAGCAGTACTTC,CAGGVGAREQYF
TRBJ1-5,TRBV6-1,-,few,TGTGCCAGCAGGGAGACAGTGGACTATAGCAATCAGCCCCAGCATTTT,CASRETVDYSNQPQHF
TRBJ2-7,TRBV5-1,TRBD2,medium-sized,TGCGCCAGCAGGACCGTAGCGGGAGAAGTTTTGCAGTACTTC,CASRTVAGEVLQYF
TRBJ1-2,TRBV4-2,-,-,TGTGCCAGCAGCCAAGAATCAGTCCGACTCGGGGATGGCTACACCTTC,CASSQESVRLGDGYTF
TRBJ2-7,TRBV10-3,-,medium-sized,TGTGCCATCAGGGGGCACAAAGGGTTCGAGCAGTACTTC,CAIRGHKGFEQYF
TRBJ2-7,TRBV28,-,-,TGTGCCAGCAGTTTTCTAGGGAGCCGCTCCTACGAGCAGTACTTC,CASSFLGSRSYEQYF
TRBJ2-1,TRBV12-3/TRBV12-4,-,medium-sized,TGTGCCAGCAGGGATCGACTAGGTGAGCAGTTCTTC,CASRDRLGEQFF
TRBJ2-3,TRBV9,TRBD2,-,TGTGCCAGCAACCGACTAGCGGATACAGATACGCAGTATTTT,CASNRLADTDTQYF
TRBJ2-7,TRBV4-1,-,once,TGCGCCAGCAGCCAAGTTAATATGGGCTTCCGGGACGAGCAGTACTTC,CASSQVNMGFRDEQYF
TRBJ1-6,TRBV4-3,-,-,TGCGCCAGCAGCCGAAACCCCGGCCAGGGCGGAAATGATTCACCCCTCCACTTT,CASSRNPGQGGNDSPLHF
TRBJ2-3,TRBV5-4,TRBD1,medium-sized,TGTGCCAGCAGCTTGGTTGATGGGACAGGGATGTCAGATACGCAGTATTTT,CASSLVDGTGMSDTQYF
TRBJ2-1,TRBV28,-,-,TGTGCCATCACCATACAGGGCCCCTCCTACAATGAGCAGTTCTTC,CAITIQGPSYNEQFF
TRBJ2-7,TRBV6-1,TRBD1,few,TGTGCCAGCGCCCGCGGGACAGGGGCCTACGAGCAGTACTTC,CASARGTGAYEQYF
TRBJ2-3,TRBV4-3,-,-,TGCGCCAGCAGCCGGACAGTCAGCACAGATACGCAGTATTTT,CASSRTVSTDTQYF
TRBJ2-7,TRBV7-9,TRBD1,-,TGTGCCAGCAGCTTAGGACAGGGGGACGAGCAGTACTTC,CASSLGQGDEQYF
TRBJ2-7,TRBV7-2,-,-,TGTGCCAGCAGCTTATGGGCAGGTCTTAAATACGAGCAGTACTTC,CASSLWAGLKYEQYF
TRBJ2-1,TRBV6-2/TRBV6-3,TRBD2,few,TGTGCCAGCAGCCCCGGGACTAGTGGGGACAATGAGCAGTTCTTC,CASSPGTSGDNEQFF
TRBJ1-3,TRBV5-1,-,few,TGCGCCAGCAGCTTGGATTTTAGAAACACCATATATTTT,CASSLDFRNTIYF
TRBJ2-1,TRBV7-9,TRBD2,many,TGTGCCAGCATCAGGGCTGGCGGGAGCACGAATGAGCAGTTCTTC,CASIRAGGSTNEQFF
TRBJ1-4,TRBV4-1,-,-,-,CASSQDFGPGNEKLFF
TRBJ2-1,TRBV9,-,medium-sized,TGTGCCAGCAGCGCCGGGACCCTAGGCCACAATGAGCAGTTCTTC,CASSAGTLGHNEQFF
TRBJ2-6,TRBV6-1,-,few,TGTGCCAGCAGTGATACAACTTCTGGTGCCAACGTCCTGACTTTC,CASSDTTSGANVLTF
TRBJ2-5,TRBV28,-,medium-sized,TGTGCCAGCAGCCCCGGCTGGACGGGACAAGAGACCCAGTACTTC,CASSPGWTGQETQYF
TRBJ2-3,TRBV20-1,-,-,TGCAGTGCGGGGGGCCCTAGCACAGATACGCAGTATTTT,CSAGGPSTDTQYF